The present T cell receptor (beta chain) was sequenced within a study of OX40 agonist ivuxolimab in advanced cancers. Study context: Three patients showed partial responses: one hepatocellular carcinoma and two cutaneous melanoma cases. Study-wide findings and caveats: More expanded clones were seen, on average, in CD8+ T cells than in CD4+.

Only in-frame clones appear in the TCRdb table, and some are missing; sequencing was by immunoSEQ multiplex PCR. Among around 55,000 clones, 77% were seen once, and the ten largest hold 5.5% to 7%. The timepoints at which blood was sampled were baseline, cycle 4 day 1, and cycle 7 day 1. J was trimmed by 3 bases and V by 4 bases; bases with no gene match: 9. Germline V CDR1 and CDR2: SGDLS, YYNGEE. The CDR3 contains 15 residues. This clone was observed a few times. Its specificity is unknown. The chain is built from TRBV9 and TRBJ2-7; 8 bases are a match to TRBD2. The sequence was collected from an adult with an advanced solid tumor such as melanoma, head and neck, liver or kidney cancer. Here the sequenced sample was CD4+ or CD8+ T cells sorted from blood, taken in a trial of the OX40 agonist ivuxolimab. CDR3 loop: CASSLGPGLDYEQYF. In nucleotides, the CDR3 is TGTGCCAGCAGCTTGGGACCGGGACTAGACTACGAGCAGTACTTC. Filled out from reference TRBV9 and TRBJ2-7, the complete variable domain reads DSGVTQTPKHLITATGQRVTLRCSPRSGDLSVYWYQQSLDQGLQFLIQYYNGEERAKGNILERFSAQQFPDLHSELNLSSLELGDSALYFCASSLGPGLDYEQYFGPGTRLTVT.